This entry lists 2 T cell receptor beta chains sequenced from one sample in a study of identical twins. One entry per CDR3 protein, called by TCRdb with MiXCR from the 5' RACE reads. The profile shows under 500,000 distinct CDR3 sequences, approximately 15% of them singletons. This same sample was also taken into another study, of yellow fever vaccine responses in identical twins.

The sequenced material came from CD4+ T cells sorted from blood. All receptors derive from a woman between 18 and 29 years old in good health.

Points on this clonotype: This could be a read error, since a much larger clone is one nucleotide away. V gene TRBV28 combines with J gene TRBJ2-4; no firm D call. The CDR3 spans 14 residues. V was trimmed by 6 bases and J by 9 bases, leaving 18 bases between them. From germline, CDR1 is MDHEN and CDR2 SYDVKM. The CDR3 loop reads CASSPIQHGSIQYF. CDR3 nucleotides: TGTGCCAGCAGCCCTATTCAACATGGATCCATTCAGTACTTC.

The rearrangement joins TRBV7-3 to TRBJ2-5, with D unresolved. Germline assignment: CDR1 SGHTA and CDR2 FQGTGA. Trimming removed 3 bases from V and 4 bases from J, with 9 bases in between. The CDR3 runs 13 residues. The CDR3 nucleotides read TGTGCCAGCAGCTTGTCGTTGGCAGAGACCCAGTACTTC. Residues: CASSLSLAETQYF.